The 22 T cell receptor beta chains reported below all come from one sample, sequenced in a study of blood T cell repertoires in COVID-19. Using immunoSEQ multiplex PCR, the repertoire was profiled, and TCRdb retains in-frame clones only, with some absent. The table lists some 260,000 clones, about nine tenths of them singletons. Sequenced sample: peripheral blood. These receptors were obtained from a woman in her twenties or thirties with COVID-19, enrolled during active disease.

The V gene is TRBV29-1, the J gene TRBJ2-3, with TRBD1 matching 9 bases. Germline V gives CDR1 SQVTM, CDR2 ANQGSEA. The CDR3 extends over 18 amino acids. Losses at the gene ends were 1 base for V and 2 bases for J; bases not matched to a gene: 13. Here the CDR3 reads CSVEGSRPGQGFTDTQYF. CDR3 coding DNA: TGCAGCGTTGAAGGGTCGCGACCGGGACAGGGATTCACAGATACGCAGTATTTT.

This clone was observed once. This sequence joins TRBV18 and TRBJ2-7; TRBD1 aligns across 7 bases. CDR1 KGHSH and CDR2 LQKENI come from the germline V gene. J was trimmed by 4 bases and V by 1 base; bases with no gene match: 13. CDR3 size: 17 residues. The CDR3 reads CASSPRLTGFTTYEQYF. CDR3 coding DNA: TGTGCCAGCTCACCACGATTGACAGGGTTTACTACTTACGAGCAGTACTTC.

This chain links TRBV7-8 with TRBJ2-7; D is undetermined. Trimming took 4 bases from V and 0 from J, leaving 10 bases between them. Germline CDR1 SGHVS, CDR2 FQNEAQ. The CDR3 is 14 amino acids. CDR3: CASSSSETSYEQYV. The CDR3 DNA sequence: TGTGCCAGCAGCTCCTCGGAGACCTCCTACGAGCAGTACGTC.

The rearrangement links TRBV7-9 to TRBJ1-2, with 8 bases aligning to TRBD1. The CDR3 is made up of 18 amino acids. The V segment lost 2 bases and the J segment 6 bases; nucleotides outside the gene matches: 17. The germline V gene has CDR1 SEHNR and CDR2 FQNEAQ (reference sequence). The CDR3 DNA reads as TGTGCCAGCAGCTTATTCACCCTAAGACAGGGGACGATGGATGGCTACACCTTC. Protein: CASSLFTLRQGTMDGYTF.

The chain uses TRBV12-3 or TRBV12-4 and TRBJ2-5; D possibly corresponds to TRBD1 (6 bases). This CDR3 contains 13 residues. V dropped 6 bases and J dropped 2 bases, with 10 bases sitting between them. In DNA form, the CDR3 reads TGTGCCAGCAGATCGACAGGTCAAGAGACCCAGTACTTC. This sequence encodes CASRSTGQETQYF.

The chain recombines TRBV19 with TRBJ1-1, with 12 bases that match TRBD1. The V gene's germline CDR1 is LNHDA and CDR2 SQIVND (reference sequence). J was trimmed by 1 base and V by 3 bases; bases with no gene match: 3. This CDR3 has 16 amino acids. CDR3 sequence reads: CASSIGTGGANTEAFF. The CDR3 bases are TGTGCCAGTAGTATCGGGACAGGGGGCGCGAACACTGAAGCTTTCTTT. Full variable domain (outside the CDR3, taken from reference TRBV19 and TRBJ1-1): DGGITQSPKYLFRKEGQNVTLSCEQNLNHDAMYWYRQDPGQGLRLIYYSQIVNDFQKGDIAEGYSVSREKKESFPLTVTSAQKNPTAFYLCASSIGTGGANTEAFFGQGTRLTVV.

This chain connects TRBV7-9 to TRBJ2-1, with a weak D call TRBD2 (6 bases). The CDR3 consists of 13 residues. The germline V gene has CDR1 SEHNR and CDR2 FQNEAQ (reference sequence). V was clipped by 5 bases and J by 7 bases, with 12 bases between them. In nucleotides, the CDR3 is TGTGCCAGCAGCAGCGGGCCGGGGAATGAGCAGTTCTTC. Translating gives CASSSGPGNEQFF.

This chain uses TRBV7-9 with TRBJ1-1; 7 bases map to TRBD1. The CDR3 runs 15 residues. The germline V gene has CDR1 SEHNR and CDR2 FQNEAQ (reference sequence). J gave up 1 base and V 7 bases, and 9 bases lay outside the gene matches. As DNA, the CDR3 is TGTGCCAGCAACACAAGACAGGGAAGGAACACTGAAGCTTTCTTT. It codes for CASNTRQGRNTEAFF.

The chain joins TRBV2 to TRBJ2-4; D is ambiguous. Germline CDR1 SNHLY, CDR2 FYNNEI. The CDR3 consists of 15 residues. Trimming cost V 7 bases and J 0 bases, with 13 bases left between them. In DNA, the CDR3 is TGTGCCAGCAAGGTAGCCGAACTAGCCAAAAACATTCAGTACTTC. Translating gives CASKVAELAKNIQYF.

The CDR3 bases are TGTGCCAGCAGTGGGGAGTTCTATGGCTACACCTTC. Residues: CASSGEFYGYTF. The chain links TRBV7-8 to TRBJ1-2; unclear D gene. CDR1 and CDR2 from the germline V gene are SGHVS and FQNEAQ. This CDR3 is built from 12 residues. Trimming removed 6 bases from V and 4 bases from J, with 9 bases in between. Variable domain in full (rest from reference TRBV7-8 and TRBJ1-2): GAGVSQSPRYKVAKRGQDVALRCDPISGHVSLFWYQQALGQGPEFLTYFQNEAQLDKSGLPSDRFFAERPEGSVSTLKIQRTQQEDSAVYLCASSGEFYGYTFGSGTRLTVV.

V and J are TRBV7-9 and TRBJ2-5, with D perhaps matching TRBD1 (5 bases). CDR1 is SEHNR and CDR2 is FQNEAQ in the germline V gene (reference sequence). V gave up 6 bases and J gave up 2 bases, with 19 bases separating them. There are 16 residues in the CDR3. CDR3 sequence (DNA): TGTGCCAGCAGACCAAGATACAGGTCCCCTCAAGAGACCCAGTACTTC. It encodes CASRPRYRSPQETQYF.

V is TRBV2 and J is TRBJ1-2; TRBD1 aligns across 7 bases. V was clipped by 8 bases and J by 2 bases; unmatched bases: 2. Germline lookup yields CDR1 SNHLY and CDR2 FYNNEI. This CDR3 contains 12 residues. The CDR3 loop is CASGTVNYGYTF. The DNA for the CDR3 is TGTGCCAGCGGGACAGTGAACTATGGCTACACCTTC.

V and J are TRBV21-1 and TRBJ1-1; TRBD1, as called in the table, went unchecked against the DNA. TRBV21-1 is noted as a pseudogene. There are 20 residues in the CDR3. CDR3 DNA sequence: TGTGCCAGCAGCCGAAATCCTCATAAAAACCAGGAAACAGGCCAAGCTGAAGCTTTCTTT. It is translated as CASSRNPHKNQETGQAEAFF.

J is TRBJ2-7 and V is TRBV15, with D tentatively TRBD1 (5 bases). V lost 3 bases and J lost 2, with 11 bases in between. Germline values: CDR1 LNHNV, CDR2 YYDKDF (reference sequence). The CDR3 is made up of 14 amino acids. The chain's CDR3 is CATSSGQGTYEQYV. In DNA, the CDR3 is TGTGCCACCAGCAGTGGGCAGGGCACCTACGAGCAGTACGTC.

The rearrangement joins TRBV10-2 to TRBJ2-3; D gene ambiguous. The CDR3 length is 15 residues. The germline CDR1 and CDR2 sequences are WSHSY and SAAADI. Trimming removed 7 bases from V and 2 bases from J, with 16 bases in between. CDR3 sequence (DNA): TGCGCCAGCACCTTCGAAGGCGGATCCACAGATACGCAGTATTTT. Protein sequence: CASTFEGGSTDTQYF.

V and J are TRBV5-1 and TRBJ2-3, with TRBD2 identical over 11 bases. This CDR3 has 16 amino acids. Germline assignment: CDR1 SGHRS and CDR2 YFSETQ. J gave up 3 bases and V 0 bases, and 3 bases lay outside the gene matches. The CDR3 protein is CASSLGLAGGTDTQYF. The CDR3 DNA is TGCGCCAGCAGCTTGGGTCTAGCGGGAGGAACAGATACGCAGTATTTT.

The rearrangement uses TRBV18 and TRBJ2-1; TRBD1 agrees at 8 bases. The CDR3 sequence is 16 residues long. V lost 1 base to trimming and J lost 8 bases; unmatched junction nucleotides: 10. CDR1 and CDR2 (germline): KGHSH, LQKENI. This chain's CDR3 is CASSPLGDRGSYEQFF. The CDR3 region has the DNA TGTGCCAGCTCACCACTGGGAGACAGGGGATCATATGAGCAGTTCTTC.

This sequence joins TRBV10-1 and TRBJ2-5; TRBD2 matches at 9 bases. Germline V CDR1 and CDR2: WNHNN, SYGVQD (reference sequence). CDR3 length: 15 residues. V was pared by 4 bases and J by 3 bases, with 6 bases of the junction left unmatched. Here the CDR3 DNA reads TGCGCCAGCAGTGGTGGTAGCGGGGGAGAAGAGACCCAGTACTTC. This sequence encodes CASSGGSGGEETQYF.

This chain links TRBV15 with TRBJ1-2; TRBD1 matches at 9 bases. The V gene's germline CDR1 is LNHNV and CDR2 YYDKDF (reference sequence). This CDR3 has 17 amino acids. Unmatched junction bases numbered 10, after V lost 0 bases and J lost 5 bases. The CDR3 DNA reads TGTGCCACCAGCAGAGATCCTCGGGGACAGGGCCTTTATGGCTACACCTTC. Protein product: CATSRDPRGQGLYGYTF.

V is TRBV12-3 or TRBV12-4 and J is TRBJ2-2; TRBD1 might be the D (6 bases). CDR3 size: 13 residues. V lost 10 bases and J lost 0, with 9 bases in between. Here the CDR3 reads CATGQTNTGELFF. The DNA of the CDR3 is TGTGCCACCGGACAGACGAACACCGGGGAGCTGTTTTTT.

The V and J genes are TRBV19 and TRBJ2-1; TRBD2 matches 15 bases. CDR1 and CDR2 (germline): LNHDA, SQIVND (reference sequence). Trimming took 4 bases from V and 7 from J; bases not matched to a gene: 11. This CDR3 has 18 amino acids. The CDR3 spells CASSTRTSGRAGKNEQFF. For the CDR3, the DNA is TGTGCCAGTAGTACTCGGACTAGCGGGAGGGCCGGGAAAAATGAGCAGTTCTTC.

CDR3: CASSPTGGLSYGYTF. CDR3 bases: TGTGCCAGCAGTCCAACAGGGGGTTTATCCTATGGCTACACCTTC. The chain uses TRBV6-4 and TRBJ1-2; 8 nucleotides line up with TRBD1. Trimming removed 5 bases from V and 4 bases from J; junction bases left unmatched: 9. The CDR3 is 15 amino acids. The V gene's germline CDR1 is MRHNA and CDR2 SNTAGT.